This T cell receptor (beta chain) was documented in a study of cytomegalovirus exposure and HLA in healthy donors. Findings and caveats of the study: Association of a missense DCLRE1C variant with TCR beta V- and J-gene trimming was reported in a later analysis. More than 150 TCR beta chains were listed as cytomegalovirus-associated.

This CDR3 contains 15 residues. Trimming took 4 bases from V and 3 from J; bases not matched to a gene: 6. Per germline, CDR1 SNHLY and CDR2 FYNNEI. With regard to this clone: What it binds is not known.

The PCR ran on 60 Vbeta and 13 Jbeta primers. Data came from immunoSEQ multiplex PCR; TCRdb stores just in-frame clones and leaves some out. Altogether approximately 140,000 clones are present, about three quarters being singletons, with the ten largest covering 1.3%. The chain couples TRBV2 to TRBJ2-5; 9 nucleotides agree with TRBD2. This TCR was sampled from a woman between 35 and 50 years old in good health and CMV-seronegative. The sequenced material came from PBMCs. CDR3 region: CASSVGGGREETQYF. The CDR3, as DNA: TGTGCCAGCAGTGTGGGGGGCGGGAGGGAAGAGACCCAGTACTTC.